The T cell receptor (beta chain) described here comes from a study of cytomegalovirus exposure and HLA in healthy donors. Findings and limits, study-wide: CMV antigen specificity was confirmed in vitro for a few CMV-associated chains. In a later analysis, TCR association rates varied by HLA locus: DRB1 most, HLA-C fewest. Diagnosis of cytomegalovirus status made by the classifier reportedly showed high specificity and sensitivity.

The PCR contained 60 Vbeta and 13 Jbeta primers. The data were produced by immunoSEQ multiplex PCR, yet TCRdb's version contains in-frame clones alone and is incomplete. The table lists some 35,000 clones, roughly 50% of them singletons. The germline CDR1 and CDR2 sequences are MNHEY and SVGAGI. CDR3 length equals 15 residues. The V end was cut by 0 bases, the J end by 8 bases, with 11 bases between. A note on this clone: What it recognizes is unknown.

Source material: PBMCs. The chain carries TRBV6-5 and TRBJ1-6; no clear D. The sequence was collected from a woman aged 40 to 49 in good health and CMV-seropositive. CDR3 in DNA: TGTGCCAGCAGTTACTCCCCACGACTTTATTCACCCCTCCACTTT. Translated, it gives CASSYSPRLYSPLHF.